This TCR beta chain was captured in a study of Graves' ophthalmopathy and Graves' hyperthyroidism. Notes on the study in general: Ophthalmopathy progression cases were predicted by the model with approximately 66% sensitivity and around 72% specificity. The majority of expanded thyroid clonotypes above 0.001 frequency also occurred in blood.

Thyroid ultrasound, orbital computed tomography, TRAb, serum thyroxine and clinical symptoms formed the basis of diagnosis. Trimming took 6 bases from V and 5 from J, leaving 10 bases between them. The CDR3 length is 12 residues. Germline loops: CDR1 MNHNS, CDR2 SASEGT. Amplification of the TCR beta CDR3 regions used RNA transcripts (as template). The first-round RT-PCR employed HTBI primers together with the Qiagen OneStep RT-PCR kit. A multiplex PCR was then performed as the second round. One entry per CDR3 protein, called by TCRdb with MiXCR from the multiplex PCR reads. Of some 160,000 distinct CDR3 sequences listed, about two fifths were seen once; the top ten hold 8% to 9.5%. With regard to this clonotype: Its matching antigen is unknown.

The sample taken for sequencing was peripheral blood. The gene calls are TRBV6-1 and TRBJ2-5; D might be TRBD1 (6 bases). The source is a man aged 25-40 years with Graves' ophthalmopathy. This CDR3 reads CASRDSAETQYF. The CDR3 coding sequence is TGTGCCAGCAGGGACAGCGCGGAGACCCAGTACTTC.